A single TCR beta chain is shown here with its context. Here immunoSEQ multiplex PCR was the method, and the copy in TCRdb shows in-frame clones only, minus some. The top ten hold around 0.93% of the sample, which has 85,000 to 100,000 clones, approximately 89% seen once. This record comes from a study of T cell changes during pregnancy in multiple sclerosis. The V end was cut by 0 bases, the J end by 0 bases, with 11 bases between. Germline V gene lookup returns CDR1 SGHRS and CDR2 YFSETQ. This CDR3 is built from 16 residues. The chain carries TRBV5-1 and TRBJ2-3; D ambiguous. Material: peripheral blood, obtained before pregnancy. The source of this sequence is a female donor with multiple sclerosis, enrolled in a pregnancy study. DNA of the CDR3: TGCGCCAGCAGCTTGGGTCCGTTGAGAAGCACAGATACGCAGTATTTT. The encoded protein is CASSLGPLRSTDTQYF.